These 24 T cell receptor beta chains were sequenced from one sample in a study of cytomegalovirus exposure and HLA in healthy donors. PCR employed 60 Vbeta and 13 Jbeta primers. Produced via immunoSEQ multiplex PCR; TCRdb's table is partial and in-frame only. The table for this sample gives roughly 54,000 clones. The source material was PBMCs. Every receptor here comes from a woman in her thirties in good health and CMV-seropositive.

This chain joins TRBV9 and TRBJ2-2, with 13 positions matching TRBD2. The J segment lost 0 bases and the V segment lost 4 bases, leaving 6 bases of the junction unmatched. This CDR3 is built from 18 residues. Germline CDR1 and CDR2: SGDLS and YYNGEE. As DNA, the CDR3 is TGTGCCAGCAGCCCAGGACTAGCGGGAGCTTCGAACACCGGGGAGCTGTTTTTT. This encodes CASSPGLAGASNTGELFF.

This chain joins TRBV6-5 and TRBJ1-3, with a possible D match to TRBD1 (6 bases). Per germline, CDR1 MNHEY and CDR2 SVGAGI. This CDR3 comprises 14 residues. V lost 7 bases to trimming and J lost 2 bases, with 12 bases between them. CDR3 sequence: CASTGGGPGNTIYF. The CDR3 DNA reads as TGTGCCAGCACCGGGGGGGGCCCTGGAAACACCATATATTTT.

This chain links TRBV6-1 with TRBJ1-4; 7 bases are shared with TRBD1. The germline gives CDR1 MNHNS, CDR2 SASEGT. This CDR3 has 14 residues. The J segment lost 4 bases and the V segment lost 7 bases, leaving 6 bases of the junction unmatched. CDR3 region: CASKPGQFNEKLFF. For the CDR3, the DNA is TGTGCCAGCAAACCGGGACAGTTTAATGAAAAACTGTTTTTT.

Note on this clone: The germline gene is not matched at one end of the junction; a read error may be the cause. The chain is built from TRBV7-7 and TRBJ2-2, with 8 nucleotides matching TRBD1. CDR1 is SSHAT, CDR2 FNYEAQ, per germline (reference sequence). The CDR3 spans 14 residues. The CDR3 nucleotides are TGTGCTAGCAGCCATGACAGGGGAACCGGGGAGCTGTTTTTT. This translates into CASSHDRGTGELFF.

The J gene is TRBJ1-2, the V gene TRBV6-5; TRBD1 aligns across 10 bases. CDR3 length: 15 amino acids. Trimming removed 5 bases from V and 4 bases from J; junction bases left unmatched: 7. Germline loops: CDR1 MNHEY, CDR2 SVGAGI. CDR3 sequence (DNA): TGTGCCAGCAGTAATGACAGGGGGCTAATCTATGGCTACACCTTC. Translated, it gives CASSNDRGLIYGYTF.

This chain links TRBV2 with TRBJ1-6; D perhaps matches TRBD1 (6 bases). Trimming pared 8 bases from V and 7 bases from J, leaving 15 bases between. The germline gives CDR1 SNHLY, CDR2 FYNNEI. CDR3 size: 14 residues. CDR3 DNA sequence: TGTGCCAGCTCGTCAGGGACAAAGAATTCACCCCTCCACTTT. The encoded protein is CASSSGTKNSPLHF.

About this clone itself: The junction departs from germline at one end; a sequencing error may be responsible. V and J are TRBV29-1 and TRBJ2-1, with 10 positions matching TRBD2. From germline, CDR1 is SQVTM and CDR2 ANQGSEA. The CDR3 covers 15 residues. CDR3 DNA sequence: TGCAGCGCAGCTAGCGGGGGATTCTCCGACAATGAGCAGTTCTTC. Protein sequence: CSAASGGFSDNEQFF.

The chain uses TRBV6-1 and TRBJ1-2; the D gene is possibly TRBD1 (5 bases). CDR1 and CDR2 from the germline V gene are MNHNS and SASEGT. The CDR3 runs to 15 residues. V lost 4 bases, J lost 0 bases, and 12 bases lay in between. CDR3 nucleotides: TGTGCCAGCAGTGCACGAACAGGAGCTAACTATGGCTACACCTTC. The encoded protein is CASSARTGANYGYTF.

The V call is TRBV2, the J call TRBJ1-3; TRBD1 aligns across 9 bases. Trimming removed 7 bases from V and 8 bases from J; junction bases left unmatched: 9. The CDR3 loop spans 14 amino acids. Germline V CDR1 and CDR2: SNHLY, FYNNEI. The CDR3: CASIHRDRVDTIYF. The CDR3 nucleotides read TGTGCCAGCATCCACCGGGACAGGGTTGACACCATATATTTT.

The chain combines TRBV4-1 with TRBJ2-2, with 9 bases fitting TRBD2. The germline V gene has CDR1 MGHRA and CDR2 YSYEKL. The CDR3 contains 15 residues. With V trimmed by 2 bases and J by 7 bases, 5 bases remained unmatched. The CDR3 spells CASSQQAGGFGELFF. CDR3 in DNA: TGCGCCAGCAGCCAACAAGCGGGGGGTTTCGGGGAGCTGTTTTTT.

The gene calls are TRBV6-1 and TRBJ1-5; no reliable D call. Trimming removed 8 bases at V and 1 base at J, with 12 bases between. CDR1 is MNHNS, CDR2 SASEGT, per germline. CDR3 length: 14 residues. The CDR3 region is CASSAGRSNQPQHF. CDR3 DNA sequence: TGTGCCAGCTCGGCGGGAAGGAGCAATCAGCCCCAGCATTTT.

The V call is TRBV2, the J call TRBJ2-7; TRBD1 agrees at 7 bases. The CDR3 spans 12 residues. CDR1 SNHLY and CDR2 FYNNEI come from the germline V gene. V lost 6 bases and J lost 7; bases outside the gene matches: 6. The CDR3 protein is CASRQDRREQYF. In DNA form, the CDR3 reads TGTGCCAGCAGACAGGACAGGAGGGAGCAGTACTTC. The whole variable domain, filled in from reference TRBV2 and TRBJ2-7, reads EPEVTQTPSHQVTQMGQEVILRCVPISNHLYFYWYRQILGQKVEFLVSFYNNEISEKSEIFDDQFSVERPDGSNFTLKIRSTKLEDSAMYFCASRQDRREQYFGPGTRLTVT.

The chain is built from TRBV9 and TRBJ2-3, with D possibly being TRBD2 (5 bases). The V gene's germline CDR1 is SGDLS and CDR2 YYNGEE. The V and J ends lost 0 bases and 8 bases respectively, with 13 bases between them. The CDR3 extends over 14 amino acids. CDR3 sequence: CASSVAPHRGTQYF. CDR3 DNA sequence: TGTGCCAGCAGCGTAGCTCCCCACCGGGGTACGCAGTATTTT.

J is TRBJ2-3 and V is TRBV10-3; 11 bases agree with TRBD1. This CDR3 spans 14 amino acids. Germline V CDR1 and CDR2: ENHRY, SYGVKD. The V segment lost 7 bases and the J segment 4 bases; nucleotides outside the gene matches: 4. The CDR3 protein is CAITPGQGADTQYF. The CDR3 DNA is TGTGCCATCACCCCGGGACAGGGGGCAGATACGCAGTATTTT.

V usage is TRBV15 and J usage is TRBJ1-1; D is ambiguous. From germline, CDR1 is LNHNV and CDR2 YYDKDF (reference sequence). Between the trimmed V and J ends, which lost 0 bases and 0 bases, there was a span of 11 bases. CDR3 length equals 16 residues. The DNA of the CDR3 is TGTGCCACCAGCAGAGATAAATGGTCAGTGAACACTGAAGCTTTCTTT. As protein: CATSRDKWSVNTEAFF.

This sequence joins TRBV28 and TRBJ1-6; 9 bases are a match to TRBD1. The V gene's germline CDR1 is MDHEN and CDR2 SYDVKM. CDR3 size: 15 residues. The V segment lost 5 bases and the J segment 11 bases; nucleotides outside the gene matches: 10. The CDR3 region has the DNA TGTGCCAGCAGTACCCCGGGACAGGGATGGCCACCCCTCCACTTT. Its protein product is CASSTPGQGWPPLHF.

V and J are TRBV19 and TRBJ1-4; D is undetermined. The germline V and J ends were trimmed by 3 bases and 7 bases, with 12 bases remaining between them. The CDR3 runs 14 residues. Germline CDR1 LNHDA, CDR2 SQIVND (reference sequence). The CDR3 coding sequence is TGTGCCAGTAGTATCACGGGTCTGGGTGAAAAACTGTTTTTT. Translation: CASSITGLGEKLFF.

The chain uses TRBV28 and TRBJ2-7; 8 bases fit TRBD2. The CDR3 runs 13 residues. Germline CDR1 reads MDHEN; CDR2 reads SYDVKM. The V segment lost 4 bases and the J segment 3 bases; nucleotides outside the gene matches: 2. The CDR3 spells CASSYTSGYEQYF. CDR3 in DNA: TGTGCCAGCAGTTATACTAGCGGCTACGAGCAGTACTTC.

V usage is TRBV11-2 and J usage is TRBJ2-7; D possibly corresponds to TRBD2 (5 bases). Germline V gene sequence: CDR1 SGHAT, CDR2 FQNNGV. Trimming shortened V by 4 bases and J by 3 bases, and 16 bases separated the two germline ends. The CDR3 runs 15 residues. The CDR3 protein is CASSSLRERGYEQYF. The CDR3, as DNA: TGTGCCAGCAGCTCCCTGAGGGAGAGAGGCTACGAGCAGTACTTC. The full variable domain, completed using reference TRBV11-2 and TRBJ2-7, is EAGVAQSPRYKIIEKRQSVAFWCNPISGHATLYWYQQILGQGPKLLIQFQNNGVVDDSQLPKDRFSAERLKGVDSTLKIQPAKLEDSAVYLCASSSLRERGYEQYFGPGTRLTVT.

The V and J genes are TRBV19 and TRBJ2-7; D is perhaps TRBD1 (6 bases). CDR1 LNHDA and CDR2 SQIVND come from the germline V gene (reference sequence). V was shortened by 3 bases and J by 1 base, with 13 bases between the two germline ends. The CDR3 runs to 15 residues. In DNA, the CDR3 is TGTGCCAGTAGTATGCTCCCAGGGGAATCCTACGAGCAGTACTTC. Translated, it gives CASSMLPGESYEQYF.

The gene calls are TRBV6-6 and TRBJ1-3, with TRBD1 as a possible D gene (6 bases). Trimming removed 4 bases at V and 7 bases at J, with 14 bases between. CDR1 MNHNY and CDR2 SVGAGI come from the germline V gene (reference sequence). CDR3 length: 14 residues. Written as DNA, the CDR3 is TGTGCCAGCAGTTTATCGAGGGGGGGCAACACCATATATTTT. As protein: CASSLSRGGNTIYF.

The chain combines TRBV9 with TRBJ2-2, with 11 nucleotides matching TRBD1. CDR1 and CDR2 from the germline V gene are SGDLS and YYNGEE. CDR3 length equals 16 residues. The V and J ends lost 4 bases and 6 bases, in that order; junction bases with no gene match: 8. CDR3 sequence: CASSTRTGGLAGELFF. Here the CDR3 DNA reads TGTGCCAGCAGCACCAGGACAGGGGGCCTAGCCGGGGAGCTGTTTTTT.

The rearrangement joins TRBV15 to TRBJ2-7; tentative D call: TRBD2 (5 bases). Germline-derived CDR1 and CDR2 are LNHNV and YYDKDF (reference sequence). V was shortened by 0 bases and J by 7 bases, with 10 bases between the two germline ends. The CDR3 contains 13 residues. The CDR3 spells CATSREGGFEQYF. The CDR3 DNA sequence: TGTGCCACCAGCAGAGAAGGAGGTTTTGAGCAGTACTTC. The full variable domain, rest sourced from reference TRBV15 and TRBJ2-7, is DAMVIQNPRYQVTQFGKPVTLSCSQTLNHNVMYWYQQKSSQAPKLLFHYYDKDFNNEADTPDNFQSRRPNTSFCFLDIRSPGLGDTAMYLCATSREGGFEQYFGPGTRLTVT.

This chain joins TRBV29-1 and TRBJ2-3, with TRBD2 matching 7 bases. The V gene's germline CDR1 is SQVTM and CDR2 ANQGSEA. V was clipped by 7 bases and J by 5 bases; unmatched bases: 12. This CDR3 comprises 14 residues. This CDR3 reads CSARGRGRGDTQYF. For the CDR3, the DNA is TGCAGCGCCCGAGGAAGAGGGAGGGGAGATACGCAGTATTTT.